A single sample gave rise to the 5 T cell receptor beta chains below, sequenced in a study of beta chain features in type 1 diabetes. Study-level findings and limits: Moderately but significantly shorter TCRB CDR3s were found in Type 1 diabetes patients in all four CD4+ subsets.

For these TCRs, the target antigens are not known. As every portion of the isolated RNA was reverse transcribed, the sequencing read expressed TCRB transcripts. Produced via immunoSEQ multiplex PCR; TCRdb's table is partial and in-frame only. Of some 190,000 clones in the sample, roughly 8% were seen once. Input material: central memory CD4+ T cells from blood. The receptor set was obtained from a young man with type 1 diabetes.

This clone was recorded a few times. The genes are TRBV18 and TRBJ2-1, with 7 bases identical to TRBD1. CDR3 length: 15 amino acids. The trim removed 6 bases at V and 8 bases at J, leaving 13 bases unmatched. Germline V lookup: CDR1 KGHSH, CDR2 LQKENI. CDR3 sequence (DNA): TGTGCCAGCTCTCCTGGACAGGTGCTTCAACATGAGCAGTTCTTC. Its protein product is CASSPGQVLQHEQFF.

The V and J genes are TRBV7-2 and TRBJ1-1; 9 nucleotides align to TRBD1. The CDR3 consists of 16 residues. From germline, CDR1 is SGHTA and CDR2 FQGNSA. Germline trimming cut 4 bases from V and 4 bases from J; bases unmatched to any gene: 10. This chain's CDR3 is CASSSSGQGLGTEAFF. The DNA of the CDR3 is TGTGCCAGCAGCTCCTCGGGACAGGGATTAGGCACTGAAGCTTTCTTT.

CDR3 nucleotide sequence: TGCGCCAGCCGGGACAACTTATATGGCTACACCTTC. Its protein is CASRDNLYGYTF. The chain carries TRBV4-1 and TRBJ1-2, with D possibly matching TRBD1 (6 bases). The germline gives CDR1 MGHRA, CDR2 YSYEKL. Trimming removed 8 bases from V and 5 bases from J, with 12 bases in between. This CDR3 has 12 residues.

This clone was detected many times. The chain uses TRBV18 and TRBJ2-2; no firm D call. This CDR3 region has 12 residues. Trimming shortened V by 5 bases and J by 4 bases, and 5 bases separated the two germline ends. The V gene's germline CDR1 is KGHSH and CDR2 LQKENI. The CDR3 here is CASSELTGELFF. The CDR3 bases are TGTGCCAGCTCAGAGCTCACCGGGGAGCTGTTTTTT.

The chain links TRBV11-3 to TRBJ1-2; TRBD1 matches at 10 bases. Germline CDR1 SGHNT, CDR2 YENEEA. Trimming removed 5 bases from V and 8 bases from J; junction bases left unmatched: 5. The CDR3 contains 13 residues. The CDR3 nucleotides read TGTGCCAGCAGCCGAGGGACAGGGGAAGGCTACACCTTC. It is translated as CASSRGTGEGYTF.